This entry lists 30 T cell receptor beta chains sequenced from one sample in a study of control samples from healthy donors and cancer patients. The data were produced by immunoSEQ multiplex PCR, yet TCRdb's version contains in-frame clones alone and is incomplete. Of roughly 150,000 clones detected, approximately 88% appear once; the ten largest clones hold 4.9%. The sequencing sample was made of blood. Receptors originate from a man under 40 in good health.

The rearrangement uses TRBV5-4 and TRBJ2-7; 10 bases fit TRBD2. CDR1 and CDR2 (germline): SGHNT, YYREEE (reference sequence). The CDR3 loop spans 14 amino acids. The V and J ends lost 6 bases and 6 bases, in that order; junction bases with no gene match: 9. DNA for the CDR3: TGTGCCAGCACCTACGGGGAGCGGGAGGGCGAGCAGTACTTC. This translates into CASTYGEREGEQYF. Full variable domain (missing parts from reference TRBV5-4 and TRBJ2-7): ETGVTQSPTHLIKTRGQQVTLRCSSQSGHNTVSWYQQALGQGPQFIFQYYREEENGRGNFPPRFSGLQFPNYSSELNVNALELDDSALYLCASTYGEREGEQYFGPGTRLTVT.

This chain links TRBV27 with TRBJ2-7; TRBD1 is a possible D gene (7 bases). Trimming left V 5 bases short and J 3 bases short, with 17 bases between. Looked up from germline, CDR1 is MNHEY and CDR2 is SMNVEV (reference sequence). This CDR3 contains 15 residues. CDR3 in amino acids: CASSTPGGPHYEQYF. CDR3 DNA: TGTGCCAGCAGTACTCCAGGGGGGCCCCACTACGAGCAGTACTTC.

The chain combines TRBV4-3 with TRBJ2-1; possibly TRBD1 or TRBD2 for D (6 bases each). Germline loops: CDR1 LGHNA, CDR2 YSLEER. V gave up 3 bases and J gave up 7 bases, with 13 bases separating them. CDR3 length: 14 residues. Here the CDR3 DNA reads TGCGCCAGCAGCCAGGGACAAGGGGGGAATGAGCAGTTCTTC. Translated: CASSQGQGGNEQFF.

There are a few counts of this clone. The chain links TRBV7-6 to TRBJ2-3, with 10 nucleotides matching TRBD2. V shed 5 bases, J shed 4 bases, and the junction held 6 bases outside the gene matches. The CDR3 is 15 amino acids. Looked up from germline, CDR1 is SGHVS and CDR2 is FNYEAQ. The CDR3 DNA follows: TGTGCCAGCAGCCCCCCAAGCGGGAGGGCAGATACGCAGTATTTT. Amino acids: CASSPPSGRADTQYF.

V usage is TRBV10-3 and J usage is TRBJ2-3, with 7 bases aligning to TRBD1. V lost 4 bases, J lost 2 bases, and 9 bases stayed unmatched. The length of the CDR3 is 16 residues. Germline CDR1 ENHRY, CDR2 SYGVKD. CDR3 in amino acids: CAISGGEGGVTDTQYF. Here the CDR3 DNA reads TGTGCCATCAGTGGCGGCGAAGGGGGCGTCACAGATACGCAGTATTTT.

The chain has TRBV10-3 and TRBJ1-1, with D perhaps TRBD1 (5 bases). Germline values: CDR1 ENHRY, CDR2 SYGVKD. V was trimmed by 10 bases and J by 2 bases, leaving 20 bases between them. The CDR3 is 15 residues long. CDR3 in DNA: TGTGCCACCTCCGCGACAGCCCCAGAAAACACTGAAGCTTTCTTT. Translating it yields CATSATAPENTEAFF.

The rearrangement links TRBV11-2 to TRBJ1-6; D may be TRBD1 (6 bases). Germline V gives CDR1 SGHAT, CDR2 FQNNGV. The CDR3 covers 16 residues. The V end lost 3 bases, the J end lost 7 bases, and 16 bases lay between the germline ends. This CDR3 is CASSFPGGKRNSPLHF. In nucleotides, the CDR3 is TGTGCCAGCAGCTTCCCCGGGGGCAAGAGGAATTCACCCCTCCACTTT.

This chain joins TRBV3-1 (or the pseudogene TRBV3-2) and TRBJ2-1, with 10 nucleotides matching TRBD2. This CDR3 has 13 amino acids. Trimming removed 4 bases from V and 8 bases from J; junction bases left unmatched: 2. Germline assignment: CDR1 LGHDT and CDR2 YNNKEL (reference sequence). The CDR3 loop is CASSLGTSDEQFF. DNA of the CDR3: TGTGCCAGCAGCCTCGGGACTAGCGATGAGCAGTTCTTC.

This chain links TRBV6-5 with TRBJ1-1; D remains unclear. The V gene lost 0 bases and the J gene lost 4 bases, with 12 bases spanning the gap. The CDR3 is made up of 15 amino acids. Germline lookup yields CDR1 MNHEY and CDR2 SVGAGI. CDR3 coding DNA: TGTGCCAGCAGTTACTCGGGAAACTTGGGCACTGAAGCTTTCTTT. Translating gives CASSYSGNLGTEAFF.

This chain links TRBV5-4 with TRBJ1-1; the D gene is possibly TRBD1 (5 bases). Germline V lookup: CDR1 SGHNT, CDR2 YYREEE (reference sequence). Trimming cost V 4 bases and J 7 bases, with 17 bases left between them. The CDR3 sequence is 14 residues long. CDR3 region: CASSRRDGDYEAFF. The CDR3 DNA reads as TGTGCCAGCAGCAGGAGGGACGGGGACTATGAAGCTTTCTTT.

V is TRBV5-1 and J is TRBJ2-2; D is undetermined. The CDR3 has 15 amino acids. V dropped 2 bases and J dropped 4 bases, with 12 bases sitting between them. Looked up from germline, CDR1 is SGHRS and CDR2 is YFSETQ. This chain's CDR3 is CASSLDPGSTGELFF. The CDR3 nucleotides are TGCGCCAGCAGCTTAGACCCCGGGTCCACCGGGGAGCTGTTTTTT.

The gene calls are TRBV7-9 and TRBJ2-1; no reliable D call. The V end lost 5 bases, the J end lost 1 base, and 6 bases lay between the germline ends. The CDR3 consists of 13 residues. Germline CDR1 is SEHNR and CDR2 is FQNEAQ (reference sequence). The CDR3 DNA sequence: TGTGCCAGCAGCCAAGAGTCCTACAATGAGCAGTTCTTC. Its protein product is CASSQESYNEQFF.

The chain links TRBV27 to TRBJ2-7; 10 positions match TRBD2. V trimming: 6 bases; J trimming: 1 base; junction bases outside the gene matches: 6. The CDR3 has 15 residues. Germline V lookup: CDR1 MNHEY, CDR2 SMNVEV (reference sequence). The CDR3: CASSPGLAASYEQYF. The CDR3 DNA reads TGTGCCAGCAGCCCTGGACTAGCGGCATCCTACGAGCAGTACTTC.

This chain connects TRBV18 to TRBJ2-2; tentatively, D is TRBD1 (6 bases). The CDR3 covers 16 residues. CDR1 is KGHSH, CDR2 LQKENI, per germline. Trimming removed 6 bases from V and 0 bases from J, with 14 bases in between. CDR3 nucleotide sequence: TGTGCCAGCTCGATACTAACAGGGTCGAACACCGGGGAGCTGTTTTTT. Translated, it gives CASSILTGSNTGELFF.

The gene calls are TRBV6-5 and TRBJ2-7, with a weak D call TRBD2 (5 bases). V dropped 2 bases and J dropped 1 base, with 12 bases sitting between them. Per germline, CDR1 MNHEY and CDR2 SVGAGI. CDR3 length: 15 amino acids. CDR3 amino acids: CASSYKAVASYEQYF. CDR3 coding DNA: TGTGCCAGCAGTTACAAGGCTGTAGCGTCCTACGAGCAGTACTTC.

The J gene is TRBJ1-5, the V gene TRBV6-2 or TRBV6-3; possibly TRBD1 for D (5 bases). CDR3 size: 15 residues. The germline V gene has CDR1 MNHEY and CDR2 SVGEGT. Trimming removed 3 bases at V and 1 base at J, with 10 bases between. The CDR3 here is CASSYEGRSNQPQHF. CDR3 in DNA: TGTGCCAGCAGTTATGAGGGACGGAGCAATCAGCCCCAGCATTTT.

The chain carries TRBV6-5 and TRBJ1-1, with no clear D. Germline lookup yields CDR1 MNHEY and CDR2 SVGAGI. This CDR3 region has 15 residues. Trimming shortened V by 0 bases and J by 1 base, and 9 bases separated the two germline ends. The CDR3 loop reads CASSYSIGRNTEAFF. The CDR3 DNA sequence: TGTGCCAGCAGTTACTCGATAGGGAGGAACACTGAAGCTTTCTTT.

The chain has TRBV3-1 (or the pseudogene TRBV3-2) and TRBJ1-2; D is unclear. V lost 3 bases and J 1 base, leaving 6 bases between the germline ends. The CDR3 covers 13 residues. In germline, CDR1 is LGHDT, CDR2 YNNKEL (reference sequence). The CDR3 reads CASSQRSNYGYTF. Written as DNA, the CDR3 is TGTGCCAGCAGCCAGCGAAGTAACTATGGCTACACCTTC.

This chain connects TRBV6-6 to TRBJ2-7; tentative D call: TRBD1 (5 bases). Germline V gene sequence: CDR1 MNHNY, CDR2 SVGAGI (reference sequence). V was pared by 0 bases and J by 3 bases, with 12 bases between. The CDR3 runs 15 residues. CDR3 sequence: CASSYSIQANYEQYF. CDR3 sequence (DNA): TGTGCCAGCAGTTACTCGATACAGGCGAACTACGAGCAGTACTTC.

As for this clone: Its ends do not fully match the called genes, so a read error is possible. The rearrangement uses TRBV7-7 and TRBJ2-7; D not certain. CDR1 is SSHAT and CDR2 is FNYEAQ in the germline V gene (reference sequence). The CDR3 covers 13 residues. The CDR3 coding sequence is TGTGCTAGCAGCTGGGGTGTCACCTACGAGCAGTACTTC. The encoded protein is CASSWGVTYEQYF.

This clone was counted once. The chain couples TRBV7-2 to TRBJ1-5, with TRBD1 identical over 11 bases. Germline CDR1 is SGHTA and CDR2 is FQGNSA. Trimming cost V 1 base and J 4 bases; bases outside gene matches: 3. This CDR3 has 16 amino acids. In DNA form, the CDR3 reads TGTGCCAGCAGCTTAGTGGGGACAGGGGGAAATCAGCCCCAGCATTTT. Translated: CASSLVGTGGNQPQHF.

This sequence joins TRBV27 and TRBJ2-7, with D perhaps given as TRBD1 or TRBD2 (5 bases each). Germline V CDR1 and CDR2: MNHEY, SMNVEV (reference sequence). The CDR3 has 13 residues. V lost 4 bases, J lost 3 bases, and 10 bases lay in between. CDR3 DNA: TGTGCCAGCAGTTGGGGGACCAACTACGAGCAGTACTTC. The encoded protein is CASSWGTNYEQYF.

This sequence joins TRBV30 and TRBJ1-6, with a weak D call TRBD1 (5 bases). Germline loops: CDR1 GTSNPN, CDR2 SVGIG (reference sequence). Trimming stripped 4 bases from V and 7 bases from J, with 11 bases between. This CDR3 contains 13 residues. The CDR3 region is CAWTGTGNSPLHF. The CDR3 bases are TGTGCCTGGACCGGGACGGGGAATTCACCCCTCCACTTT.

V is TRBV5-1 and J is TRBJ2-1; 8 nucleotides align to TRBD2. Per germline, CDR1 SGHRS and CDR2 YFSETQ. With 1 base clipped from V and 6 bases from J, the junction kept 3 bases outside the gene matches. The length of the CDR3 is 14 residues. The CDR3 region is CASSLRGGGNEQFF. CDR3 bases: TGCGCCAGCAGCTTGCGGGGGGGAGGCAATGAGCAGTTCTTC.

The rearrangement links TRBV7-9 to TRBJ2-1; D is perhaps TRBD1 (6 bases). The CDR3 runs 16 residues. Germline assignment: CDR1 SEHNR and CDR2 FQNEAQ (reference sequence). V was cut by 3 bases and J by 11 bases, with 23 bases left in between. The CDR3 DNA is TGTGCCAGCAGCTTCAAGACGGGCTTACAGGGATGGAAGCAGTTCTTC. This translates into CASSFKTGLQGWKQFF.

The gene calls are TRBV5-4 and TRBJ2-3; 12 bases match TRBD2. V was clipped by 4 bases and J by 4 bases; unmatched bases: 13. This CDR3 has 18 residues. Germline CDR1 and CDR2: SGHNT and YYREEE (reference sequence). The CDR3 nucleotides read TGTGCCAGCAGCCCGGGGGGGCAGGGACTAGCGGGTTCAGATACGCAGTATTTT. Its protein product is CASSPGGQGLAGSDTQYF.

The chain uses TRBV12-5 and TRBJ2-5; D perhaps matches TRBD2 (5 bases). Germline CDR1 reads LGHNT; CDR2 reads FRNRAP. The CDR3 runs 16 residues. Trimming took off 1 base at V and 3 bases at J, with 15 bases between the two ends. In DNA form, the CDR3 reads TGTGCTAGTGGTTTGGGGCTAGCCCAGGCAAAAGAGACCCAGTACTTC. Protein: CASGLGLAQAKETQYF.

V gene TRBV13 combines with J gene TRBJ2-1; D is unclear. The germline V gene encodes CDR1 PRHDT and CDR2 FYEKMQ (reference sequence). The CDR3 extends over 14 amino acids. The V end was cut by 5 bases, the J end by 5 bases, with 13 bases between. The CDR3 nucleotides read TGTGCCAGCAGCCCCCCCCTATTCCACAATGAGCAGTTCTTC. This translates into CASSPPLFHNEQFF.

V is TRBV9 and J is TRBJ2-6; D is unclear. Germline CDR1 reads SGDLS; CDR2 reads YYNGEE. This CDR3 has 15 residues. Trimming took 0 bases from V and 1 from J, leaving 5 bases between them. The CDR3 loop reads CASSVDPSGANVLTF. The CDR3 DNA is TGTGCCAGCAGCGTAGATCCGTCTGGGGCCAACGTCCTGACTTTC.

The count of this clone is one. V gene TRBV7-2 combines with J gene TRBJ1-3; D is unresolved. The CDR3 has 16 amino acids. The germline CDR1 and CDR2 sequences are SGHTA and FQGNSA. The V and J ends lost 5 bases and 4 bases respectively, with 18 bases between them. In nucleotides, the CDR3 is TGTGCCAGCAGCCCCGGTGGGCAGGTGGGCGGAAACACCATATATTTT. Its translation is CASSPGGQVGGNTIYF.